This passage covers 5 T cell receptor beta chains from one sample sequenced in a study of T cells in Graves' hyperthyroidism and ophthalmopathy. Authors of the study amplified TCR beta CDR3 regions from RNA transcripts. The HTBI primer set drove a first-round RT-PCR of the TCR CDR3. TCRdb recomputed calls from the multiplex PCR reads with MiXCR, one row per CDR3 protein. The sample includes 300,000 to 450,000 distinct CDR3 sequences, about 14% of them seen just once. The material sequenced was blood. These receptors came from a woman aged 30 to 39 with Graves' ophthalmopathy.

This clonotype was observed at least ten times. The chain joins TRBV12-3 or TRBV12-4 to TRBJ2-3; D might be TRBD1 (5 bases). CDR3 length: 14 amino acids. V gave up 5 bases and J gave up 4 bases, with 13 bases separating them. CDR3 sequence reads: CASSQFQGPDTQYF. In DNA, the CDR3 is TGTGCCAGCAGTCAATTCCAGGGTCCAGATACGCAGTATTTT.

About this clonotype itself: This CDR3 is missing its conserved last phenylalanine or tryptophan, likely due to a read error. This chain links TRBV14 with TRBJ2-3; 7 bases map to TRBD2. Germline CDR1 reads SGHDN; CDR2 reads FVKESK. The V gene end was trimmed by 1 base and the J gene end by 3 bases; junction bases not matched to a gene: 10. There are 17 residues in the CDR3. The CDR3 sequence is CASSQAFGTKGTDTQYL. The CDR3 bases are TGTGCCAGCAGCCAAGCCTTCGGGACTAAAGGGACAGATACGCAGTATCTT.

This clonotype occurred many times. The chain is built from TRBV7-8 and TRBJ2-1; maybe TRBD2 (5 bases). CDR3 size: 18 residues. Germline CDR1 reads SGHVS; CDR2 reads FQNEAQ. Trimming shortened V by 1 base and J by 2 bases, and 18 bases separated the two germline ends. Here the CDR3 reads CASSLVFLAGWPYNEQFF. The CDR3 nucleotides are TGTGCCAGCAGCTTAGTTTTCCTTGCGGGTTGGCCCTACAATGAGCAGTTCTTC.

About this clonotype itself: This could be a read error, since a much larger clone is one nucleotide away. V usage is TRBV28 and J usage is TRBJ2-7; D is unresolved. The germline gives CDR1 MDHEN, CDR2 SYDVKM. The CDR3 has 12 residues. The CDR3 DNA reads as TGTGCCAGCAGTCCCCAGAACTACGGGCAGTACTTC. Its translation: CASSPQNYGQYF.

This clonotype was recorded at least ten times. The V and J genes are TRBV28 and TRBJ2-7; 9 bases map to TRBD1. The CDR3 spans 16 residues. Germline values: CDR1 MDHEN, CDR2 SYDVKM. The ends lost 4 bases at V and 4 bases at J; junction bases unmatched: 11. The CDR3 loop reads CASSYSGQGLLYEQYF. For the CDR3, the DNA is TGTGCCAGCAGTTACTCAGGACAGGGGTTGCTGTACGAGCAGTACTTC.